Listed here are 17 T cell receptor beta chains from one sample, sequenced in a study of cytomegalovirus exposure and HLA in healthy donors. The PCR ran on 60 Vbeta and 13 Jbeta primers. Method: immunoSEQ multiplex PCR; TCRdb's copy keeps in-frame clones and lacks some. The repertoire includes about 130,000 clones, roughly 85% of them detected once, and 6.5% to 8% sits in the top ten. Input material: PBMCs. Source of these receptors: a man aged 35-49 years in good health and CMV-seropositive.

The chain joins TRBV5-1 to TRBJ1-1; TRBD1 agrees at 8 bases. Per the germline V gene, CDR1 is SGHRS and CDR2 is YFSETQ. Losses at the gene ends were 5 bases for V and 5 bases for J; bases not matched to a gene: 5. The CDR3 totals 13 residues. CDR3 DNA: TGCGCCAGCAGGTCACAGGGGGATACTGAAGCTTTCTTT. Protein product: CASRSQGDTEAFF.

The chain carries TRBV9 and TRBJ2-2; TRBD2 is a possible D gene (6 bases). Germline V gives CDR1 SGDLS, CDR2 YYNGEE. CDR3 length equals 15 residues. The V end lost 1 base, the J end lost 0 bases, and 7 bases lay between the germline ends. The CDR3: CASSVTGANTGELFF. The CDR3, as DNA: TGTGCCAGCAGCGTAACGGGAGCGAACACCGGGGAGCTGTTTTTT.

V and J are TRBV28 and TRBJ2-3; D may be TRBD1 (5 bases). V was pared by 2 bases and J by 3 bases, with 18 bases between. The CDR3 contains 17 residues. Germline assignment: CDR1 MDHEN and CDR2 SYDVKM. The CDR3 region is CASSLPITGTETDTQYF. DNA for the CDR3: TGTGCCAGCAGTTTACCTATAACAGGCACGGAGACAGATACGCAGTATTTT.

This sequence joins TRBV2 and TRBJ2-2; 8 nucleotides match TRBD2. Germline V CDR1 and CDR2: SNHLY, FYNNEI. The V gene end was trimmed by 4 bases and the J gene end by 5 bases; junction bases not matched to a gene: 6. This CDR3 contains 15 residues. CDR3 sequence: CASSVAGGWTGELFF. In DNA form, the CDR3 reads TGTGCCAGCAGTGTTGCGGGAGGTTGGACCGGGGAGCTGTTTTTT.

This chain links TRBV27 with TRBJ1-6, with TRBD1 matching 7 bases. This CDR3 spans 14 amino acids. Germline CDR1 reads MNHEY; CDR2 reads SMNVEV (reference sequence). V shed 2 bases and J 10 bases; nucleotides not matched to a gene: 5. The CDR3 reads CASSLPDRASPLHF. Written as DNA, the CDR3 is TGTGCCAGCAGTTTACCCGACAGGGCCTCACCCCTCCACTTT.

The rearrangement links TRBV2 to TRBJ1-4; D is unclear. Trimming shortened V by 5 bases and J by 0 bases, and 10 bases separated the two germline ends. Germline V gives CDR1 SNHLY, CDR2 FYNNEI. The CDR3 is made up of 15 amino acids. In nucleotides, the CDR3 is TGTGCCAGCAGTTCCGAACTCCCAACTAATGAAAAACTGTTTTTT. Its protein product is CASSSELPTNEKLFF.

The V call is TRBV4-2, the J call TRBJ2-1, with 10 bases that match TRBD2. CDR1 is LGHNA, CDR2 YNFKEQ, per germline. CDR3 length equals 16 residues. Germline trimming cut 4 bases from V and 10 bases from J; bases unmatched to any gene: 13. The CDR3 here is CASSRVSGRASVEQFF. Here the CDR3 DNA reads TGTGCCAGCAGCCGCGTCAGCGGGAGGGCCTCGGTGGAGCAGTTCTTC.

Only a few counts were recorded for this clone. This chain joins TRBV4-1 and TRBJ2-7; D possibly corresponds to TRBD1 (6 bases). The CDR3 extends over 14 amino acids. The germline V gene encodes CDR1 MGHRA and CDR2 YSYEKL. V was shortened by 2 bases and J by 6 bases, with 14 bases between the two germline ends. The CDR3 DNA reads as TGCGCCAGCAGCCAACCCAGCGCAGGGGCCGAGCAGTACTTC. Residues: CASSQPSAGAEQYF.

The count of this clone is one. This chain links TRBV6-5 with TRBJ2-7; D not resolved. This CDR3 is built from 15 residues. Trimming pared 4 bases from V and 2 bases from J, leaving 15 bases between. Germline assignment: CDR1 MNHEY and CDR2 SVGAGI. CDR3 sequence reads: CASSSHLAETYEQYF. CDR3 DNA: TGTGCCAGCAGTTCCCACTTGGCGGAAACCTACGAGCAGTACTTC.

This chain links TRBV18 with TRBJ1-2; D perhaps matches TRBD1 (5 bases). The CDR3 extends over 15 amino acids. The germline V and J ends were trimmed by 4 bases and 2 bases, with 14 bases remaining between them. Germline V gives CDR1 KGHSH, CDR2 LQKENI. CDR3 sequence (DNA): TGTGCCAGCTCACGAGGCGGGACGGTGAACTATGGCTACACCTTC. It translates to CASSRGGTVNYGYTF. Using reference TRBV18 and TRBJ1-2 for the parts outside the CDR3, the full variable domain is NAGVMQNPRHLVRRRGQEARLRCSPMKGHSHVYWYRQLPEEGLKFMVYLQKENIIDESGMPKERFSAEFPKEGPSILRIQQVVRGDSAAYFCASSRGGTVNYGYTFGSGTRLTVV.

This clone has a handful of counts. This sequence joins TRBV6-6 and TRBJ1-5; the D is unclear. CDR3 length: 16 amino acids. Germline CDR1 reads MNHNY; CDR2 reads SVGAGI (reference sequence). V dropped 2 bases and J dropped 7 bases, with 18 bases sitting between them. CDR3 in DNA: TGTGCCAGCAGTTACCTCGAGACTGCCAAGAGCCAGCCCCAGCATTTT. It encodes CASSYLETAKSQPQHF.

The chain links TRBV6-1 to TRBJ2-1; D unclear. Looked up from germline, CDR1 is MNHNS and CDR2 is SASEGT. CDR3 length: 11 residues. V shed 9 bases and J shed 10 bases, with 13 bases lying between them. The CDR3 is CASSPSGEQFF. CDR3 sequence (DNA): TGTGCCAGTAGCCCGTCCGGGGAGCAGTTCTTC.

This chain joins TRBV27 and TRBJ1-2; 7 nucleotides agree with TRBD1. CDR1 MNHEY and CDR2 SMNVEV come from the germline V gene (reference sequence). The CDR3 is 13 amino acids. V was pared by 10 bases and J by 2 bases, with 7 bases of the junction left unmatched. The CDR3 region has the DNA TGTGCCAACAGACTACAGGGGAACTATGGCTACACCTTC. Its translation: CANRLQGNYGYTF.

The J gene is TRBJ2-7, the V gene TRBV11-2, with 9 bases identical to TRBD2. CDR1 is SGHAT, CDR2 FQNNGV, per germline. The CDR3 is 16 amino acids. Trimming removed 4 bases from V and 3 bases from J; junction bases left unmatched: 10. As DNA, the CDR3 is TGTGCCAGCAGCTCTAGGCTCCTAGCGGGAAACTACGAGCAGTACTTC. It encodes CASSSRLLAGNYEQYF.

Here the CDR3 reads CAWAGLGQGFSGELFF. The CDR3 region has the DNA TGTGCCTGGGCAGGGCTTGGACAGGGATTTTCCGGGGAGCTGTTTTTT. The chain carries TRBV30 and TRBJ2-2, with 8 bases that match TRBD1. V dropped 5 bases and J dropped 6; count of bases not matched to a gene: 14. This CDR3 has 16 amino acids. Germline CDR1 reads GTSNPN; CDR2 reads SVGIG (reference sequence).

The CDR3 loop is CASSWTSGQETQYF. The CDR3 nucleotides read TGTGCCAGCAGCTGGACTAGCGGCCAAGAGACCCAGTACTTC. The rearrangement uses TRBV5-4 and TRBJ2-5; 10 positions agree with TRBD2. CDR3 length: 14 amino acids. V dropped 3 bases and J dropped 1; count of bases not matched to a gene: 0. Germline loops: CDR1 SGHNT, CDR2 YYREEE (reference sequence).

This chain links TRBV2 with TRBJ2-7; TRBD1 matches 8 bases. The length of the CDR3 is 12 residues. Germline CDR1 and CDR2: SNHLY and FYNNEI. Trimming took 5 bases from V and 5 from J; bases not matched to a gene: 2. For the CDR3, the DNA is TGTGCCAGCAGTAGGACAGGGAACGAGCAGTACTTC. Residues: CASSRTGNEQYF.